Following are 23 T cell receptor beta chains from one sample sequenced in a study of T cell responses to AZD1222 COVID-19 vaccine (dated by TCRdb to about 2021). The library came from the immunoSEQ multiplex PCR assay. TCRdb holds this immuneACCESS table with in-frame rearrangements only. Some clones are missing; in checked studies, unresolved V genes explain under half, and the rest has no known cause. Within this sample are around 70,000 clones, with approximately 90% of them counted one time only. 1% to 1.5% of the sample rests with the top ten. The time point label on this specimen signifies: about 28 days (+/-7) after the second vaccine dose. The sequencing used peripheral blood, collected 28 days after the second AZD1222 dose. The receptors originated from an adult who received the AZD1222 COVID-19 vaccine.

The DNA of the CDR3 is TGTGCCAGCAGCCGCGGACAGGGGGATCGAACCTACGAGCAGTACTTC. This codes for CASSRGQGDRTYEQYF. The chain carries TRBV4-2 and TRBJ2-7, with 10 bases matching TRBD1. The V and J ends lost 4 bases and 2 bases, in that order; junction bases with no gene match: 8. From germline, CDR1 is LGHNA and CDR2 YNFKEQ. The CDR3 extends over 16 amino acids.

The chain is built from TRBV19 and TRBJ1-3; D may be TRBD1 (5 bases). Germline lookup yields CDR1 LNHDA and CDR2 SQIVND (reference sequence). The V gene lost 5 bases and the J gene lost 2 bases, with 10 bases spanning the gap. CDR3 size: 14 residues. DNA of the CDR3: TGTGCCAGTAGTTCCCGGGGGACTGGAAACACCATATATTTT. Protein product: CASSSRGTGNTIYF.

This clone was detected only once. Distinct nucleotide sequences in the sample also encode this CDR3. The CDR3 DNA sequence: TGTGCCAGCTCACCACCAGGGGTTAGCAATCAGCCCCAGCATTTT. Its translation is CASSPPGVSNQPQHF. This rearrangement joins TRBV18 to TRBJ1-5; D perhaps matches TRBD1 (5 bases). The ends were cut back, 0 bases at V and 0 bases at J, with 6 bases in the middle. The CDR3 contains 15 residues. Germline V lookup: CDR1 KGHSH, CDR2 LQKENI.

This clone was seen once. The chain uses TRBV27 and TRBJ1-6, with D possibly TRBD1 on 6 matching bases. With 6 bases removed from V and 3 bases from J, the gap between germline ends came to 15 bases. CDR3 length: 16 residues. Germline CDR1 and CDR2: MNHEY and SMNVEV (reference sequence). CDR3 DNA: TGTGCCAGCAGCCAACTTACAGGGTACTATAATTCACCCCTCCACTTT. This sequence encodes CASSQLTGYYNSPLHF.

V is TRBV9 and J is TRBJ1-3; D is unclear. The V and J ends lost 0 bases and 0 bases respectively, with 10 bases between them. Germline V gene data show CDR1 as SGDLS and CDR2 as YYNGEE. This CDR3 has 16 amino acids. In DNA, the CDR3 is TGTGCCAGCAGCGTAGAAACGGGCGTCTCTGGAAACACCATATATTTT. This sequence encodes CASSVETGVSGNTIYF.

This clone was counted only a few times. The V and J genes are TRBV4-1 and TRBJ2-1; TRBD2 is a possible D gene (5 bases). This CDR3 has 16 residues. V was cut by 0 bases and J by 5 bases, with 14 bases left in between. Germline V gives CDR1 MGHRA, CDR2 YSYEKL. The CDR3 DNA reads as TGCGCCAGCAGCCAAGATCGGCTTTGGCGGGACAATGAGCAGTTCTTC. This gives the protein CASSQDRLWRDNEQFF.

The chain carries TRBV28 and TRBJ2-4; D call uncertain. CDR1 MDHEN and CDR2 SYDVKM come from the germline V gene. The V end lost 9 bases, the J end lost 5 bases, and 8 bases lay between the germline ends. CDR3 length: 11 amino acids. The CDR3 region has the DNA TGTGCCAGTTCTGGGGAAAACATTCAGTACTTC. Protein sequence: CASSGENIQYF.

The V call is TRBV18, the J call TRBJ1-1; weak D call: TRBD1 (5 bases). CDR3 size: 18 residues. V gave up 1 base and J gave up 0 bases, with 18 bases separating them. Germline lookup yields CDR1 KGHSH and CDR2 LQKENI. The CDR3 DNA is TGTGCCAGCTCACCACTTAATCTTCGACAGAGTATGAACACTGAAGCTTTCTTT. Amino acids: CASSPLNLRQSMNTEAFF. The variable domain in full, with the rest retrieved from reference TRBV18 and TRBJ1-1, is NAGVMQNPRHLVRRRGQEARLRCSPMKGHSHVYWYRQLPEEGLKFMVYLQKENIIDESGMPKERFSAEFPKEGPSILRIQQVVRGDSAAYFCASSPLNLRQSMNTEAFFGQGTRLTVV.

The chain links TRBV9 to TRBJ2-1; the match to TRBD2 covers 10 bases. CDR3 length: 19 amino acids. The ends lost 3 bases at V and 5 bases at J; junction bases unmatched: 17. Germline V gives CDR1 SGDLS, CDR2 YYNGEE. The CDR3 loop is CASSAAVVRLAGDHNEQFF. The CDR3 DNA reads as TGTGCCAGCAGCGCAGCCGTAGTCCGGCTAGCGGGAGATCACAATGAGCAGTTCTTC.

The chain couples TRBV19 to TRBJ1-1; 10 bases line up with TRBD1. Losses at the gene ends were 7 bases for V and 1 base for J; bases not matched to a gene: 9. The CDR3 covers 16 residues. Germline values: CDR1 LNHDA, CDR2 SQIVND (reference sequence). The chain's CDR3 is CASNTPGDRGNTEAFF. CDR3 coding DNA: TGTGCCAGTAATACTCCGGGGGACAGGGGGAACACTGAAGCTTTCTTT.

V and J are TRBV23-1 and TRBJ1-1, with D unclear. TRBV23-1 is sorted into the ORF group, with uncertain function. Trimming shortened V by 1 base and J by 0 bases, and 12 bases separated the two germline ends. This CDR3 contains 16 residues. CDR3 protein: CASSQCGPKMNTEAFF. CDR3 DNA sequence: TGCGCCAGCAGTCAATGCGGCCCGAAAATGAACACTGAAGCTTTCTTT.

The chain carries TRBV6-5 and TRBJ2-5, with a weak D call TRBD2 (5 bases). V lost 5 bases and J lost 5, with 12 bases in between. CDR3 length: 13 amino acids. Germline CDR1 and CDR2: MNHEY and SVGAGI. The CDR3 nucleotides are TGTGCCAGCAGTACGGACTGGTGGGAGACCCAGTACTTC. This translates into CASSTDWWETQYF.

The V gene is TRBV6-1, the J gene TRBJ1-2; D ambiguous. The CDR3 loop spans 12 amino acids. Germline CDR1 MNHNS, CDR2 SASEGT. V lost 3 bases, J lost 7 bases, and 9 bases lay in between. This chain's CDR3 is CASSDMRLGYTF. The CDR3 DNA reads TGTGCCAGCAGTGATATGAGACTTGGCTACACCTTC.

V is TRBV2 and J is TRBJ1-5; 9 bases are shared with TRBD1. The CDR3 runs 14 residues. V shed 7 bases and J 6 bases; nucleotides not matched to a gene: 7. Per the germline V gene, CDR1 is SNHLY and CDR2 is FYNNEI. The CDR3 sequence is CASTAQGARQPQHF. The CDR3, as DNA: TGTGCCAGCACAGCACAGGGGGCCCGTCAGCCCCAGCATTTT. Drawing the rest from reference TRBV2 and TRBJ1-5, the complete variable domain is EPEVTQTPSHQVTQMGQEVILRCVPISNHLYFYWYRQILGQKVEFLVSFYNNEISEKSEIFDDQFSVERPDGSNFTLKIRSTKLEDSAMYFCASTAQGARQPQHFGDGTRLSIL.

The chain couples TRBV2 to TRBJ1-1; D is unresolved. Trimming took off 7 bases at V and 0 bases at J, with 9 bases between the two ends. This CDR3 region has 13 residues. The V gene's germline CDR1 is SNHLY and CDR2 FYNNEI. CDR3 region: CASIGGMNTEAFF. The CDR3 region has the DNA TGTGCCAGCATTGGAGGGATGAACACTGAAGCTTTCTTT.

The gene calls are TRBV30 and TRBJ1-5; D uncertain. The CDR3 has 12 amino acids. V was trimmed by 0 bases and J by 9 bases, leaving 9 bases between them. CDR1 and CDR2 from the germline V gene are GTSNPN and SVGIG (reference sequence). Written as DNA, the CDR3 is TGTGCCTGGAGTGTACGCCTTGGGCCCCAGCATTTT. It encodes CAWSVRLGPQHF.

The J gene is TRBJ2-7, the V gene TRBV5-4; 7 bases are shared with TRBD2. The CDR3 covers 15 residues. Germline V lookup: CDR1 SGHNT, CDR2 YYREEE (reference sequence). Germline trimming cut 0 bases from V and 6 bases from J; bases unmatched to any gene: 9. The CDR3 is CASSLELAENGEQYF. In nucleotides, the CDR3 is TGTGCCAGCAGCTTGGAGCTAGCGGAAAACGGCGAGCAGTACTTC. The complete variable domain, with remaining parts taken from reference TRBV5-4 and TRBJ2-7, reads ETGVTQSPTHLIKTRGQQVTLRCSSQSGHNTVSWYQQALGQGPQFIFQYYREEENGRGNFPPRFSGLQFPNYSSELNVNALELDDSALYLCASSLELAENGEQYFGPGTRLTVT.

This chain connects TRBV19 to TRBJ2-7; tentative D call: TRBD2 (5 bases). The CDR3 loop spans 14 amino acids. The V end was cut by 4 bases, the J end by 1 base, with 11 bases between. The germline V gene encodes CDR1 LNHDA and CDR2 SQIVND (reference sequence). This CDR3 reads CASSRARDSYEQYF. In nucleotides, the CDR3 is TGTGCCAGTAGTAGGGCACGGGATTCCTACGAGCAGTACTTC.

This chain joins TRBV13 and TRBJ2-3; D gene ambiguous. The CDR3 consists of 15 residues. From germline, CDR1 is PRHDT and CDR2 FYEKMQ (reference sequence). Trimming stripped 2 bases from V and 0 bases from J, with 9 bases between. CDR3 sequence reads: CASSLRRISTDTQYF. The CDR3 nucleotides read TGTGCCAGCAGCTTAAGGAGAATTAGCACAGATACGCAGTATTTT.

This clone was found a few times. The rearrangement links TRBV3-1 (or the pseudogene TRBV3-2) to TRBJ1-2; D gene uncertain. Germline V gene lookup returns CDR1 LGHDT and CDR2 YNNKEL (reference sequence). The CDR3 spans 13 residues. V lost 4 bases and J lost 3, with 9 bases in between. The CDR3 nucleotides read TGTGCCAGCAGCCTCGGATCTCACTATGGCTACACCTTC. This translates into CASSLGSHYGYTF.

The rearrangement links TRBV4-3 to TRBJ2-3; 10 bases are shared with TRBD2. The germline V gene has CDR1 LGHNA and CDR2 YSLEER. The CDR3 spans 17 residues. J lost 4 bases, V lost 0 bases, and 7 bases had no gene match. The CDR3 nucleotides are TGCGCCAGCAGCCAAGATCCTAGCGGGAGCGTCCCAGATACGCAGTATTTT. The encoded protein is CASSQDPSGSVPDTQYF.

The J gene is TRBJ1-6, the V gene TRBV7-8, with no clear D. Germline V lookup: CDR1 SGHVS, CDR2 FQNEAQ. This CDR3 has 15 amino acids. Trimming stripped 1 base from V and 5 bases from J, with 9 bases between. DNA for the CDR3: TGTGCCAGCAGCTTAGGGATGGTGGATAATTCACCCCTCCACTTT. Translating gives CASSLGMVDNSPLHF.

A note on this clone: The same CDR3 can be traced to other DNA sequences in this sample. V gene TRBV30 combines with J gene TRBJ1-5, with unresolved D. The CDR3 has 13 amino acids. V was pared by 2 bases and J by 0 bases, with 5 bases between. Germline loops: CDR1 GTSNPN, CDR2 SVGIG (reference sequence). The DNA for the CDR3 is TGTGCCTGGAGTCCGGATAGCAATCAGCCCCAGCATTTT. Amino acids: CAWSPDSNQPQHF.